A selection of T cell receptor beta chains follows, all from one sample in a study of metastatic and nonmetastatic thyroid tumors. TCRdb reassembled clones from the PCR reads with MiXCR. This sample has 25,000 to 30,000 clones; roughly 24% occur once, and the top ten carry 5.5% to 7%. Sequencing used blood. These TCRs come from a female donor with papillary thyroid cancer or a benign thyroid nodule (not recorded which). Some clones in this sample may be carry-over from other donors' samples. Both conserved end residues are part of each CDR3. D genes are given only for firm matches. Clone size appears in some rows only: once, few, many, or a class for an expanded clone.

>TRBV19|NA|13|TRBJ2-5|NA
TGTGCCAGTAGCCCCCAGGGGGGGGAGACCCAGTACTTC
CASSPQGGETQYF
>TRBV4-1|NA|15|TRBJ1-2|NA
TGCGCCAGCAGCCAAGATCTTTACAGCTTCTATGGCTACACCTTC
CASSQDLYSFYGYTF
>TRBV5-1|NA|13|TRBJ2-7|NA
TGCGCCAGCAGTTGGTCCCCCACGGGGGAGCAGTACTTC
CASSWSPTGEQYF
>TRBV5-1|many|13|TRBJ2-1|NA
TGCGCCAGCAGCTTGGCCGAAGTCCCCGAGCAGTTCTTC
CASSLAEVPEQFF
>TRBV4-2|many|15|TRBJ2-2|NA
TGTGCCAGCAGCCAAGACAGGGTCCTCACCGGGGAGCTGTTTTTT
CASSQDRVLTGELFF
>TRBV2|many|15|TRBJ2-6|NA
TGTGCCAGCGCCAGCAGGGTCTCCGGGGCCAACGTCCTGACTTTC
CASASRVSGANVLTF
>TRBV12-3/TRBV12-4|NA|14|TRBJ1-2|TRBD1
TGTGCCAGCAGCCCACAGGGGGCAAGGGGTGGCTACACCTTC
CASSPQGARGGYTF
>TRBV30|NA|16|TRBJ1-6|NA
TGTGCCTGGAGTGTGGGGAGGGCCACCTATAATTCACCCCTCCACTTT
CAWSVGRATYNSPLHF
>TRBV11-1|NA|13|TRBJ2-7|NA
TGTTCCAGCAGTTCCAATAGGTGCTACGAGCAGTACTTC
CSSSSNRCYEQYF
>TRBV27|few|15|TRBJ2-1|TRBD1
TGTGCCAGCAGCTCTCCGGGACAGGGATACAATGAGCAGTTCTTC
CASSSPGQGYNEQFF
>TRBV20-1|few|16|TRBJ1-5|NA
TGCAGTGCTACTATACCGGGACTCGGTAGCAATCAGCCCCAGCATTTT
CSATIPGLGSNQPQHF
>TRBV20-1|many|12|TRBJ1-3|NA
TGCAGTGCTGGACCTCGTGGAAACACCATATATTTT
CSAGPRGNTIYF
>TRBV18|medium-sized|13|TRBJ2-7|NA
TGTGCCAGCTCACCCAAGGAGAACTACGAGCAGTACTTC
CASSPKENYEQYF
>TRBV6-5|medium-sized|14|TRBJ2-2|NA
TGTGCCAGCAGTTACGATTGGAGTTCCGGGGAGCTGTTTTTT
CASSYDWSSGELFF
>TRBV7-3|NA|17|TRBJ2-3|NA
TGTGCCAGCAGCTACTTGGGGGTGGGGCGAGGAGCAGATACGCAGTATTTT
CASSYLGVGRGADTQYF
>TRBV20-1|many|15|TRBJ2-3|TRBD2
TGCAGTGCTGGGGGTAGCGGGAGGGCCCTAAATACGCAGTATTTT
CSAGGSGRALNTQYF